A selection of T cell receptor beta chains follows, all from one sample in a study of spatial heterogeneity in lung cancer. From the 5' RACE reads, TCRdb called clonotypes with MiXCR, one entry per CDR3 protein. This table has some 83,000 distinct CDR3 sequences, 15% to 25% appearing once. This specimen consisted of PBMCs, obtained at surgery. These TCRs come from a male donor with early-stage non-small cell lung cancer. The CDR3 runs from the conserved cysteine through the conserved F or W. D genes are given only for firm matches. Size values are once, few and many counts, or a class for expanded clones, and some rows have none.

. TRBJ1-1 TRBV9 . TGTGCCAGCAGCGTAGCCCCCACAGAGAACACTGAAGCTTTCTTT CASSVAPTENTEAFF
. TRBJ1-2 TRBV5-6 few TGTGCCAGCAGCCAAGACCGGAACTATGGCTACACCTTC CASSQDRNYGYTF
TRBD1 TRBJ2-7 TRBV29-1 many TGCAGCGGACCAAACAGGGGACAACCCTCGGGGGAGCAGTACTTC CSGPNRGQPSGEQYF
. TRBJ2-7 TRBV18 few TGTGCCAGCTCACCCCGGGAAAGTCTCGCATCCTACGAGCAGTACTTC CASSPRESLASYEQYF
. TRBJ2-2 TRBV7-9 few TGTGCCAGCAGCCCGGACACTAACACCGGGGAGCTGTTTTTT CASSPDTNTGELFF
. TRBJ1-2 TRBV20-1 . TGCAGTGCTCAGACAGATAACTATGGCTACACCTTC CSAQTDNYGYTF
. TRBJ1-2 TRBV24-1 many TGTGCCACCAGTGATTCATCACAGCTCCGTGGCTACACCTTC CATSDSSQLRGYTF
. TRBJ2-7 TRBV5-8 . TGTGCCAGCAGCGACCCCCCACAGACCTACGAGCAGTACTTC CASSDPPQTYEQYF
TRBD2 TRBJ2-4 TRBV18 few TGTGCCAGCTCACCCGGACTAGCGGGAGGGGTTTTTCAGTACTTC CASSPGLAGGVFQYF
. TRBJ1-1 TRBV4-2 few TGTGCCAGCAGCCAAGATAGCCGTAACACTGAAGCTTTCTTT CASSQDSRNTEAFF
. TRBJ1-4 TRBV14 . TGTGCCAGCAGCTTCAGGGGTACTAATGAAAAACTGTTTTTT CASSFRGTNEKLFF
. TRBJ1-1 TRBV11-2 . TGTGCCAGCCGCCCTTACCGACACGGGGCCGAGAACACTGAAGCTTTCTTT CASRPYRHGAENTEAFF
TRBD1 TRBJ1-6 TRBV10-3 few TGTGCCATCAGTGAGTGGGGACAGGAGAATTCACCCCTCCACTTT CAISEWGQENSPLHF
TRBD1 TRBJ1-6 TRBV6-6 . TGTGCCAGCAGCTCGACAGGGGATAATTCACCCCTCCACTTT CASSSTGDNSPLHF
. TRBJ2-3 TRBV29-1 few TGCAGCGTTGAAGCGGGGTATCCGCAGTATTTT CSVEAGYPQYF
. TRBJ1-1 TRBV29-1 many TGCAGCGTTGAAGAGGGGATCCGCCAAGCTTTCTTT CSVEEGIRQAFF
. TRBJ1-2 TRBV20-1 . TGCAGTGCTACCGGTCGGGGGCTCTATGGCTACACCTTC CSATGRGLYGYTF
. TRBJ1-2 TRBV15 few TGTGCCACCAGCAGAGACTACAACGGGGGCTACACCTTC CATSRDYNGGYTF